This T cell receptor (beta chain) stems from a study of CD8+CD57+ T cells in acquired aplastic anemia. TCR beta VDJ combinations and CDR3 sequences were profiled from genomic DNA. Via MiXCR, TCRdb re-called the reads, giving one row per CDR3 protein. This sample yields around 150,000 distinct CDR3 sequences, of which roughly 40% are seen a single time; 8% to 8.5% belongs to the top ten. From germline, CDR1 is MGHDK and CDR2 SYGVNS. This CDR3 has 14 amino acids. Of note for this clonotype: At one boundary the junction diverges from the germline segment, which might be a read error.

The sample was sorted CD4+, CD8+, or CD8+CD57+ T cells (not recorded which) from PBMCs. The chain employs TRBV25-1 and TRBJ1-5; no clear D gene. This clonotype was sampled from a human donor in good health, serving as a control. The CDR3 nucleotides read TGTGCCAGCAGTGACCGGGATAGCAATCAGCCCCGGCATTTT. It codes for CASSDRDSNQPRHF.